This T cell receptor (beta chain) comes out of a study of blood T cell repertoires in COVID-19. Study-level background: Some COVID-19 samples were acute and others convalescent; all came from the United States, Italy and Spain.

Study processing details: Using reference gene primer amplification, nucleated cell counts were estimated. Sequenced by immunoSEQ multiplex PCR; TCRdb stores in-frame clones only, minus some. That table gives V, J and clone size, and the DNA gave D and trimming. The sample holds fewer than 500,000 clones, 87% seen once. CDR3 length: 15 residues. The germline CDR1 and CDR2 sequences are SGHRS and YFSETQ. The V gene lost 4 bases and the J gene lost 4 bases, with 17 bases spanning the gap. Those who participated ranged in age from roughly 18 to 90 years and resided in roughly 26 US areas. The chain is built from TRBV5-1 and TRBJ1-2, with a weak D call TRBD1 (6 bases). This receptor was identified in a woman aged 18-29 years with acute COVID-19. The sequenced sample was PBMCs or T cells enriched from blood (not recorded which). The CDR3 region is CASSPDGQRPYGYTF. The CDR3, as DNA: TGCGCCAGCAGCCCGGATGGACAGCGTCCCTATGGCTACACCTTC.